This T cell receptor beta chain was profiled in a study of shared clonotypes between healthy human individuals. Study-level points and caveats: There were few donors, and this limited the genetic and exposure-history diversity represented. Blood was the sole source, and tissue repertoires probably differ. Clonotypes that were shared across several donors made up 4.5% to 5% of naive CD4 clonotypes.

About this clone: Its cognate antigen is unknown.

Execution of the assay was at deep level. TCRdb's table, derived via immunoSEQ multiplex PCR, lists solely in-frame clones and lacks some. The sample consists of around 600,000 clones, 85% to 95% of them appearing once. Only CD45RO-negative cells positively selected for CCR7 counted as naive CD8 cells, so terminally differentiated effector memory CD45RA+ cells were excluded. Germline assignment: CDR1 MDHEN and CDR2 SYDVKM. The CDR3 is 15 amino acids. The ends lost 3 bases at V and 5 bases at J; junction bases unmatched: 10. Sample: naive CD8+ T cells sorted from blood. This rearrangement joins TRBV28 to TRBJ2-7; 7 positions match TRBD2. This TCR was sampled from a woman aged 30 to 39 in good health. The CDR3 spells CASSLWWEGSHEQYF. In DNA form, the CDR3 reads TGTGCCAGCAGTTTGTGGTGGGAGGGGTCCCACGAGCAGTACTTC.